The 28 T cell receptor beta chains below were found in one sample sequenced in a study of blood T cell repertoires in COVID-19. Here immunoSEQ multiplex PCR was the method, and the copy in TCRdb shows in-frame clones only, minus some. The table records about 250,000 clones, approximately 90% of them present only once. The sequenced material came from PBMCs or T cells enriched from blood (not recorded which). Receptors originate from a young man who had recovered from COVID-19.

V is TRBV4-1 and J is TRBJ2-2, with 9 bases lining up with TRBD2. CDR1 is MGHRA, CDR2 YSYEKL, per germline. The CDR3 is made up of 17 amino acids. The ends lost 0 bases at V and 10 bases at J; junction bases unmatched: 12. In DNA form, the CDR3 reads TGCGCCAGCAGCCAAGAAAAGAGGGGACTAGCTCTCGAGGAGCTGTTTTTT. Translated: CASSQEKRGLALEELFF.

The J gene is TRBJ2-5, the V gene TRBV5-6; 9 positions agree with TRBD2. Germline-derived CDR1 and CDR2 are SGHDT and YYEEEE. Trimming removed 0 bases from V and 2 bases from J; junction bases left unmatched: 5. This CDR3 comprises 16 residues. This CDR3 is CASSLVPSGVQETQYF. CDR3 DNA: TGTGCCAGCAGCTTGGTTCCTAGCGGGGTACAAGAGACCCAGTACTTC.

V is TRBV6-2 or TRBV6-3 and J is TRBJ2-3; D unresolved. The CDR3 contains 11 residues. V lost 4 bases to trimming and J lost 3 bases, with 2 bases between them. Germline V gene sequence: CDR1 MNHEY, CDR2 SVGEGT. CDR3 protein: CASSSTDTQYF. CDR3 DNA sequence: TGTGCCAGCAGTTCAACAGATACGCAGTATTTT.

The chain uses TRBV5-1 and TRBJ2-3; D might be TRBD2 (5 bases). V was cut by 0 bases and J by 4 bases, with 6 bases left in between. The V gene's germline CDR1 is SGHRS and CDR2 YFSETQ. This CDR3 comprises 13 residues. CDR3 region: CASSLAGADTQYF. The CDR3, as DNA: TGCGCCAGCAGCTTGGCCGGGGCAGATACGCAGTATTTT.

The V gene is TRBV28, the J gene TRBJ1-2; 9 bases agree with TRBD1. Germline V lookup: CDR1 MDHEN, CDR2 SYDVKM. Germline trimming cut 5 bases from V and 5 bases from J; bases unmatched to any gene: 3. This CDR3 has 13 amino acids. The CDR3 loop is CASSPGTGYGYTF. The CDR3 nucleotides are TGTGCCAGCAGTCCCGGGACAGGGTATGGCTACACCTTC.

The chain combines TRBV13 with TRBJ2-5; a weak D match, TRBD2 (6 bases). Trimming shortened V by 5 bases and J by 3 bases, and 10 bases separated the two germline ends. The CDR3 consists of 13 residues. CDR1 is PRHDT and CDR2 is FYEKMQ in the germline V gene (reference sequence). CDR3 DNA: TGTGCCAGCAGCCGGGACTGGAAAGAGACCCAGTACTTC. It translates to CASSRDWKETQYF.

This clone was counted between two and nine times. The J gene is TRBJ1-3, the V gene TRBV28, with a possible D match to TRBD1 (6 bases). Germline lookup yields CDR1 MDHEN and CDR2 SYDVKM. The CDR3 is 13 residues long. Between the trimmed V and J ends, which lost 2 bases and 4 bases, there was a span of 6 bases. The CDR3 nucleotides read TGTGCCAGCAGTTTAACAGGGGGAAACACCATATATTTT. Protein sequence: CASSLTGGNTIYF.

The rearrangement joins TRBV7-2 to TRBJ1-2; unclear D gene. Trimming took off 1 base at V and 4 bases at J, with 13 bases between the two ends. The germline V gene encodes CDR1 SGHTA and CDR2 FQGNSA. The CDR3 contains 15 residues. This CDR3 is CASSLEAGWGYGYTF. The CDR3 DNA reads TGTGCCAGCAGCTTAGAGGCGGGCTGGGGCTATGGCTACACCTTC.

The chain has TRBV5-1 and TRBJ2-5; 12 bases match TRBD2. Trimming cost V 3 bases and J 1 base; bases outside gene matches: 10. The CDR3 loop spans 18 amino acids. Germline CDR1 is SGHRS and CDR2 is YFSETQ. The DNA for the CDR3 is TGCGCCAGCAGCTCGCCCCTACTAGCGGGGGGCCCCCAAGAGACCCAGTACTTC. This codes for CASSSPLLAGGPQETQYF.

The chain combines TRBV11-3 with TRBJ2-5, with D perhaps matching TRBD2 (6 bases). Trimming left V 1 base short and J 2 bases short, with 11 bases between. Germline V gene data show CDR1 as SGHNT and CDR2 as YENEEA. The CDR3 has 15 residues. The CDR3 sequence is CASSLGASVQETQYF. In nucleotides, the CDR3 is TGTGCCAGCAGCTTAGGGGCTAGCGTTCAAGAGACCCAGTACTTC.

V is TRBV30 and J is TRBJ1-2, with 9 bases identical to TRBD1. The CDR3 covers 14 residues. Trimming took 4 bases from V and 7 from J; bases not matched to a gene: 10. Germline CDR1 GTSNPN, CDR2 SVGIG (reference sequence). CDR3 loop: CAWNPGQGMGGYTF. For the CDR3, the DNA is TGTGCCTGGAACCCGGGACAGGGTATGGGTGGCTACACCTTC.

The rearrangement uses TRBV5-1 and TRBJ1-1; the D gene is possibly TRBD1 (5 bases). The length of the CDR3 is 15 residues. CDR1 SGHRS and CDR2 YFSETQ come from the germline V gene. V lost 7 bases to trimming and J lost 5 bases, with 21 bases between them. CDR3 sequence: CASAYPMGGSTEAFF. The CDR3 DNA is TGCGCCAGCGCCTACCCGATGGGGGGTAGTACTGAAGCTTTCTTT.

The J gene is TRBJ1-5, the V gene TRBV6-4; 12 nucleotides line up with TRBD1. J lost 7 bases, V lost 6 bases, and 4 bases had no gene match. Germline V CDR1 and CDR2: MRHNA, SNTAGT. The CDR3 loop spans 14 amino acids. The CDR3 DNA reads TGTGCCAGCAGCGGGACAGGGGGCGGCCAGCCCCAGCATTTT. Protein product: CASSGTGGGQPQHF.

This clone has a handful of counts. The chain links TRBV11-1 to TRBJ1-1; D gene unclear. V was pared by 5 bases and J by 7 bases, with 14 bases between. Germline V gene sequence: CDR1 SGHAT, CDR2 FQDESV (reference sequence). CDR3 size: 13 residues. The CDR3 sequence is CASSPLRSYEAFF. The CDR3 DNA reads TGTGCCAGCAGCCCCCTGAGGTCTTATGAAGCTTTCTTT.

The chain combines TRBV18 with TRBJ2-5; 12 bases are a match to TRBD2. Germline V lookup: CDR1 KGHSH, CDR2 LQKENI. The length of the CDR3 is 18 residues. Unmatched junction bases numbered 10, after V lost 3 bases and J lost 2 bases. CDR3: CASSPFLTSGSIQETQYF. In DNA, the CDR3 is TGTGCCAGCTCACCTTTCTTGACTAGCGGGAGTATACAAGAGACCCAGTACTTC.

The rearrangement uses TRBV15 and TRBJ1-1; D not resolved. The CDR3 totals 15 residues. Trimming removed 2 bases at V and 4 bases at J, with 14 bases between. The V gene's germline CDR1 is LNHNV and CDR2 YYDKDF (reference sequence). CDR3 region: CATSRPKRSVTEAFF. The CDR3 DNA reads TGTGCCACCAGCAGACCTAAGAGGAGTGTCACTGAAGCTTTCTTT.

This clone was detected once. The V gene is TRBV28, the J gene TRBJ2-5, with TRBD2 identical over 9 bases. The junction had 12 bases not matched to a gene; V was cut back by 6 bases and J by 1 base. Germline CDR1 reads MDHEN; CDR2 reads SYDVKM. The CDR3 extends over 17 amino acids. In DNA form, the CDR3 reads TGTGCCAGCAGGTTCTCCGGACTAGCGCGCCGCCAAGAGACCCAGTACTTC. It encodes CASRFSGLARRQETQYF.

This chain connects TRBV6-1 to TRBJ2-7; 10 bases match TRBD2. Germline-derived CDR1 and CDR2 are MNHNS and SASEGT. V lost 2 bases, J lost 7 bases, and 8 bases stayed unmatched. The CDR3 has 15 amino acids. In DNA, the CDR3 is TGTGCCAGCAGTGAACAAAGCGGGAGGGTTAGAGAGCAGTACTTC. Translated: CASSEQSGRVREQYF.

This clone was observed a handful of times. The chain recombines TRBV11-2 with TRBJ1-5, with TRBD1 matching over 8 bases. V gave up 5 bases and J gave up 7 bases; unmatched junction bases: 4. This CDR3 comprises 13 residues. Germline CDR1 and CDR2: SGHAT and FQNNGV. CDR3: CASSNDRGQPQHF. DNA for the CDR3: TGTGCCAGCAGCAATGACAGGGGACAGCCCCAGCATTTT.

As to this clone: Distinct nucleotide sequences in the sample also encode this CDR3. The genes are TRBV6-2 or TRBV6-3 and TRBJ1-1; D unresolved. There are 11 residues in the CDR3. The germline V gene has CDR1 MNHEY and CDR2 SVGEGT. The V gene lost 2 bases and the J gene lost 11 bases, with 9 bases spanning the gap. The CDR3 reads CASSYGREAFF. Written as DNA, the CDR3 is TGTGCCAGCAGTTACGGGAGGGAGGCTTTCTTT.

The chain couples TRBV5-1 to TRBJ2-3; TRBD1 aligns across 10 bases. After removal of 1 base from V and 4 bases from J, the junction contained 3 bases not matched to a gene. The germline V gene has CDR1 SGHRS and CDR2 YFSETQ. This CDR3 is 15 amino acids long. The CDR3 sequence is CASSLRDRGSDTQYF. The CDR3 coding sequence is TGCGCCAGCAGCTTGCGGGACAGGGGCTCAGATACGCAGTATTTT. Combining the CDR3 with reference TRBV5-1 and TRBJ2-3 gives the whole variable domain KAGVTQTPRYLIKTRGQQVTLSCSPISGHRSVSWYQQTPGQGLQFLFEYFSETQRNKGNFPGRFSGRQFSNSRSEMNVSTLELGDSALYLCASSLRDRGSDTQYFGPGTRLTVL.

This chain links TRBV4-1 with TRBJ1-5, with TRBD1 as a possible D gene (5 bases). Trimming removed 1 base from V and 7 bases from J, with 11 bases in between. Germline V gives CDR1 MGHRA, CDR2 YSYEKL. This CDR3 is built from 14 residues. CDR3 sequence reads: CASSQGRGGQPQHF. Written as DNA, the CDR3 is TGCGCCAGCAGCCAAGGGAGGGGTGGCCAGCCCCAGCATTTT.

The chain combines TRBV27 with TRBJ2-1; 11 bases line up with TRBD2. J gave up 7 bases and V 6 bases, and 8 bases lay outside the gene matches. CDR1 and CDR2 from the germline V gene are MNHEY and SMNVEV (reference sequence). The CDR3 has 15 residues. CDR3 loop: CASSLAGGPMNEQFF. DNA for the CDR3: TGTGCCAGCAGCTTAGCGGGAGGGCCTATGAATGAGCAGTTCTTC.

The J gene is TRBJ1-1, the V gene TRBV7-9; 7 nucleotides align to TRBD1. CDR3 length: 16 residues. The junction had 13 bases not matched to a gene; V was cut back by 5 bases and J by 4 bases. Germline CDR1 is SEHNR and CDR2 is FQNEAQ (reference sequence). In nucleotides, the CDR3 is TGTGCCAGCAGCCCGAGGGGGCAGGGTGGAATCACTGAAGCTTTCTTT. Its translation is CASSPRGQGGITEAFF.

The V call is TRBV7-2, the J call TRBJ2-3, with D possibly matching TRBD1 (6 bases). Germline V lookup: CDR1 SGHTA, CDR2 FQGNSA. CDR3 length: 14 residues. V lost 3 bases, J lost 4 bases, and 11 bases lay in between. CDR3 sequence: CASSFLRGADTQYF. The CDR3 DNA follows: TGTGCCAGCAGCTTTCTCAGGGGTGCAGATACGCAGTATTTT.

The chain couples TRBV6-4 to TRBJ2-3; TRBD2 matches at 9 bases. This CDR3 is 15 amino acids long. V gave up 2 bases and J gave up 4 bases; unmatched junction bases: 4. The V gene's germline CDR1 is MRHNA and CDR2 SNTAGT. The CDR3 nucleotides are TGTGCCAGCAGTGACGAGGTAGCGGGAGCAGATACGCAGTATTTT. As protein: CASSDEVAGADTQYF.

This chain connects TRBV4-1 to TRBJ2-5, with a tentative D call TRBD2 (7 bases). Germline V gives CDR1 MGHRA, CDR2 YSYEKL. V gave up 2 bases and J gave up 5 bases, with 15 bases separating them. The CDR3 consists of 15 residues. The CDR3 loop reads CASSQSGGPGETQYF. The CDR3 region has the DNA TGCGCCAGCAGCCAATCCGGGGGGCCCGGGGAGACCCAGTACTTC.

V and J are TRBV4-1 and TRBJ2-2, with D possibly being TRBD2 (5 bases). The CDR3 extends over 14 amino acids. Germline lookup yields CDR1 MGHRA and CDR2 YSYEKL. The V end was cut by 6 bases, the J end by 6 bases, with 14 bases between. CDR3 protein: CASSPSRGAGELFF. Here the CDR3 DNA reads TGCGCCAGCAGTCCATCTCGGGGTGCCGGGGAGCTGTTTTTT.